These T cell receptor beta chains were read from a single sample in a study of blood T cell repertoires in COVID-19. The data were produced by immunoSEQ multiplex PCR, yet TCRdb's version contains in-frame clones alone and is incomplete. The sample has approximately 170,000 clones, 84% seen once. Sequences were obtained from peripheral blood. Receptor source: a man in his forties who had recovered from COVID-19. CDR3s include the opening cysteine and the closing phenylalanine or tryptophan. The D gene is left open where the match is weak. Not all rows give a size; the values are once, few, many and, for expanded clones, a class.

CDR3: CASSLNGGRVNEQFF
DNA: TGTGCCAGCAGTTTGAATGGCGGGAGGGTCAATGAGCAGTTCTTC
D: TRBD2
V: TRBV27
size: many
length: 15
J: TRBJ2-1

CDR3: CASSQRRDTQYF
DNA: TGTGCCAGCAGCCAAAGGCGGGATACGCAGTATTTT
D: .
V: TRBV6-6
size: .
length: 12
J: TRBJ2-3

CDR3: CASSQDGTGDYEQYF
DNA: TGCGCCAGCAGCCAAGATGGGACAGGGGACTACGAGCAGTACTTC
D: TRBD1
V: TRBV4-3
size: once
length: 15
J: TRBJ2-7

CDR3: CASSVGGGASTDTQYF
DNA: TGTGCCAGCAGCGTAGGGGGGGGCGCTAGCACAGATACGCAGTATTTT
D: .
V: TRBV9
size: .
length: 16
J: TRBJ2-3

CDR3: CASRIAGGQIQETQYF
DNA: TGTGCCAGCAGGATAGCGGGGGGACAAATCCAAGAGACCCAGTACTTC
D: TRBD2
V: TRBV7-2
size: .
length: 16
J: TRBJ2-5

CDR3: CASSARDNQETQYF
DNA: TGTGCCAGCAGCGCCCGGGACAACCAAGAGACCCAGTACTTC
D: .
V: TRBV3-1/TRBV3-2
size: few
length: 14
J: TRBJ2-5

CDR3: CASSLGTSGGKGEQYF
DNA: TGTGCCAGCAGCCTCGGGACTAGCGGGGGGAAAGGGGAGCAGTACTTC
D: TRBD2
V: TRBV28
size: .
length: 16
J: TRBJ2-7

CDR3: CASSAIQGDYEQYF
DNA: TGTGCCAGCAGCGCAATTCAGGGGGACTACGAGCAGTACTTC
D: TRBD1
V: TRBV4-2
size: .
length: 14
J: TRBJ2-7

CDR3: CASSLDRAEYGYTF
DNA: TGTGCCAGCAGCTTAGACAGGGCCGAGTATGGCTACACCTTC
D: .
V: TRBV7-2
size: .
length: 14
J: TRBJ1-2

CDR3: CASSTDRSGYTF
DNA: TGTGCCAGCAGTACTGACAGGAGTGGCTACACCTTC
D: .
V: TRBV2
size: .
length: 12
J: TRBJ1-2

CDR3: CASSSQREGSYEQYF
DNA: TGTGCCAGCAGTTCCCAGCGGGAGGGCTCCTACGAGCAGTACTTC
D: TRBD2
V: TRBV28
size: .
length: 15
J: TRBJ2-7

CDR3: CASSQVSQGGTEAFF
DNA: TGCGCCAGCAGCCAAGTCTCACAGGGAGGGACTGAAGCTTTCTTT
D: .
V: TRBV4-3
size: .
length: 15
J: TRBJ1-1

CDR3: CASSFTGGGTEAFF
DNA: TGTGCCAGCAGCTTTACAGGGGGTGGCACTGAAGCTTTCTTT
D: TRBD1
V: TRBV11-1
size: .
length: 14
J: TRBJ1-1

CDR3: CASSLGGAGVYEQYF
DNA: TGTGCCAGCAGCTTAGGCGGCGCGGGGGTCTACGAGCAGTACTTC
D: TRBD2
V: TRBV7-9
size: .
length: 15
J: TRBJ2-7

CDR3: CASSLQTSGTYNEQFF
DNA: TGTGCCAGCAGCCTCCAGACTAGCGGGACCTACAATGAGCAGTTCTTC
D: TRBD2
V: TRBV3-1/TRBV3-2
size: .
length: 16
J: TRBJ2-1

CDR3: CASSRFGPEAFF
DNA: TGTGCCAGCAGCCGGTTTGGGCCTGAAGCTTTCTTT
D: .
V: TRBV7-2
size: .
length: 12
J: TRBJ1-1

CDR3: CSVELGDSKGYTF
DNA: TGCAGCGTTGAACTTGGGGACTCGAAGGGCTACACCTTC
D: .
V: TRBV29-1
size: .
length: 13
J: TRBJ1-2

CDR3: CATSSWEGPYNEQFF
DNA: TGTGCCACCAGCTCCTGGGAGGGTCCCTACAATGAGCAGTTCTTC
D: TRBD2
V: TRBV15
size: .
length: 15
J: TRBJ2-1

CDR3: CASSDKRGDTQYF
DNA: TGTGCCAGCAGTGATAAGAGGGGGGATACGCAGTATTTT
D: .
V: TRBV2
size: .
length: 13
J: TRBJ2-3

CDR3: CASSPRGWRNQPQHF
DNA: TGTGCCAGTAGTCCCAGGGGTTGGCGCAATCAGCCCCAGCATTTT
D: .
V: TRBV19
size: .
length: 15
J: TRBJ1-5

CDR3: CASQPQQGANYGYTF
DNA: TGTGCTAGTCAACCCCAACAGGGCGCAAACTATGGCTACACCTTC
D: .
V: TRBV12-5
size: .
length: 15
J: TRBJ1-2

CDR3: CASSQGTGRNQPQHF
DNA: TGCGCCAGCAGCCAAGGGACAGGGAGGAATCAGCCCCAGCATTTT
D: TRBD1
V: TRBV4-3
size: .
length: 15
J: TRBJ1-5

CDR3: CASSVEGGGETQYF
DNA: TGTGCCAGCAGCGTAGAGGGAGGTGGGGAGACCCAGTACTTC
D: .
V: TRBV9
size: .
length: 14
J: TRBJ2-5

CDR3: CASSFGTGVQPQHF
DNA: TGTGCCAGCAGCTTCGGGACAGGGGTTCAGCCCCAGCATTTT
D: TRBD1
V: TRBV7-8
size: .
length: 14
J: TRBJ1-5

CDR3: CASSLAPGQGGEKLFF
DNA: TGTGCCAGCAGCTTGGCTCCGGGACAAGGGGGTGAAAAACTGTTTTTT
D: .
V: TRBV5-4
size: once
length: 16
J: TRBJ1-4

CDR3: CASSTGHRQPQHF
DNA: TGTGCCAGCAGCACGGGACATAGACAGCCCCAGCATTTT
D: .
V: TRBV7-2
size: .
length: 13
J: TRBJ1-5

CDR3: CAWSVRGSGELFF
DNA: TGTGCCTGGAGTGTACGGGGGTCCGGGGAGCTGTTTTTT
D: .
V: TRBV30
size: once
length: 13
J: TRBJ2-2

CDR3: CASSFDDTSNPYEQYF
DNA: TGTGCCAGCAGCTTCGATGACACTTCAAATCCCTACGAGCAGTACTTC
D: .
V: TRBV7-9
size: .
length: 16
J: TRBJ2-7

CDR3: CASRPPSGPTDTQYF
DNA: TGTGCCAGCAGACCCCCCTCGGGTCCCACAGATACGCAGTATTTT
D: .
V: TRBV28
size: .
length: 15
J: TRBJ2-3

CDR3: CASSMATRDMNTEAFF
DNA: TGTGCCAGTAGTATGGCAACCAGGGACATGAACACTGAAGCTTTCTTT
D: .
V: TRBV19
size: .
length: 16
J: TRBJ1-1

CDR3: CASSVVGLSGNTIYF
DNA: TGTGCCAGCAGCGTAGTCGGACTCTCTGGAAACACCATATATTTT
D: .
V: TRBV9
size: once
length: 15
J: TRBJ1-3

CDR3: CASSGLAGADTQYF
DNA: TGTGCCAGCAGTGGGCTAGCGGGGGCAGATACGCAGTATTTT
D: TRBD2
V: TRBV2
size: .
length: 14
J: TRBJ2-3

CDR3: CASSFVGPGTYEQYF
DNA: TGTGCCAGCAGCTTCGTGGGTCCGGGGACCTACGAGCAGTACTTC
D: .
V: TRBV7-2
size: .
length: 15
J: TRBJ2-7

CDR3: CASSEQSYEQYF
DNA: TGTGCCAGCAGTGAACAGTCCTACGAGCAGTACTTC
D: .
V: TRBV2
size: .
length: 12
J: TRBJ2-7

CDR3: CSVLTGSYNEQFF
DNA: TGCAGCGTCCTGACAGGGTCCTACAATGAGCAGTTCTTC
D: TRBD1
V: TRBV29-1
size: .
length: 13
J: TRBJ2-1

CDR3: CASSLRTGAAFF
DNA: TGTGCCAGCAGCTTGAGGACAGGCGCAGCTTTCTTT
D: TRBD1
V: TRBV11-3
size: .
length: 12
J: TRBJ1-1

CDR3: CAWREGSYTQYF
DNA: TGTGCCTGGAGGGAGGGCTCTTATACGCAGTATTTT
D: .
V: TRBV30
size: .
length: 12
J: TRBJ2-3

CDR3: CAIRTGTEVHEQFF
DNA: TGTGCCATCCGGACCGGGACAGAGGTCCATGAGCAGTTCTTC
D: TRBD1
V: TRBV10-3
size: .
length: 14
J: TRBJ2-1

CDR3: CASSGRTKNIQYF
DNA: TGTGCCAGCTCGGGGCGGACCAAAAACATTCAGTACTTC
D: .
V: TRBV18
size: few
length: 13
J: TRBJ2-4

CDR3: CAWSRSRGETQYF
DNA: TGTGCCTGGAGTCGCAGCCGAGGGGAGACCCAGTACTTC
D: .
V: TRBV30
size: .
length: 13
J: TRBJ2-5

CDR3: CAWGGLAGQSSYNEQFF
DNA: TGTGCCTGGGGAGGACTAGCGGGACAAAGCTCCTACAATGAGCAGTTCTTC
D: TRBD2
V: TRBV30
size: .
length: 17
J: TRBJ2-1

CDR3: CATSREAGRQPQHF
DNA: TGTGCCACCAGCAGAGAGGCGGGGCGTCAGCCCCAGCATTTT
D: .
V: TRBV15
size: .
length: 14
J: TRBJ1-5

CDR3: CASRQGWASGKLGWFF
DNA: TGTGCGTCCAGACAGGGTTGGGCTAGCGGGAAGTTGGGGTGGTTCTTC
D: TRBD2
V: TRBV7-2
size: .
length: 16
J: TRBJ2-1

CDR3: CASSPGQTYEQYF
DNA: TGTGCCAGCAGCCCGGGACAGACCTACGAGCAGTACTTC
D: TRBD1
V: TRBV13
size: once
length: 13
J: TRBJ2-7

CDR3: CASSPPGQGPGYTF
DNA: TGTGCCAGCAGCCCGCCGGGACAGGGGCCTGGCTACACCTTC
D: TRBD1
V: TRBV6-2/TRBV6-3
size: .
length: 14
J: TRBJ1-2

CDR3: CASSRGLAYEQYF
DNA: TGTGCTAGCAGCCGGGGACTAGCGTACGAGCAGTACTTC
D: TRBD2
V: TRBV7-7
size: .
length: 13
J: TRBJ2-7